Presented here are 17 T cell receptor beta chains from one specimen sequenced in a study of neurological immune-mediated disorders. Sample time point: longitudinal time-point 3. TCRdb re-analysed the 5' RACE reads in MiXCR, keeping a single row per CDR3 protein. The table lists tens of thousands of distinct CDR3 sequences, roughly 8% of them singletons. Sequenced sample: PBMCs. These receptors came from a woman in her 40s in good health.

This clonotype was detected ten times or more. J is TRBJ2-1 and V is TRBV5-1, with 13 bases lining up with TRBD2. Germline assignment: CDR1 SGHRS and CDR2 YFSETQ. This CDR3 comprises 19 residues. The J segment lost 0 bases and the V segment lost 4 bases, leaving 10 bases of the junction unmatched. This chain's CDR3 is CASSGGTSGILSSYNEQFF. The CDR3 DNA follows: TGCGCCAGCAGCGGAGGGACTAGCGGGATCCTGAGCTCCTACAATGAGCAGTTCTTC.

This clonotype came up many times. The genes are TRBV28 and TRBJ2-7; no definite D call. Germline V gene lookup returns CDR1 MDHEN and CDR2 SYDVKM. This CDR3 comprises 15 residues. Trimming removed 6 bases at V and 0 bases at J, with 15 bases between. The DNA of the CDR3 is TGTGCCAGCAGACCCCTAGGGCCCCTCTCCTACGAGCAGTACTTC. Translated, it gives CASRPLGPLSYEQYF.

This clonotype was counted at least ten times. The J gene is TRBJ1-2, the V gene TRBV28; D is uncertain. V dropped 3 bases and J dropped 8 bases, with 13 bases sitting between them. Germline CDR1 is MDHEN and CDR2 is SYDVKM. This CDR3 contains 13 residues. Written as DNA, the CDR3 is TGTGCCAGCAGTTTTCCCAGCCTACAAGGCTACACCTTC. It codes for CASSFPSLQGYTF.

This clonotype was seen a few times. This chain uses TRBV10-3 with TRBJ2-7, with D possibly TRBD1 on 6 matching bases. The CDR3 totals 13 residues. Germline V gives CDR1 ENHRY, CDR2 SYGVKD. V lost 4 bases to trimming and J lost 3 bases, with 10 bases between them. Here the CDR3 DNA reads TGTGCCATCAGTGTCGGGACAAACTACGAGCAGTACTTC. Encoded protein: CAISVGTNYEQYF.

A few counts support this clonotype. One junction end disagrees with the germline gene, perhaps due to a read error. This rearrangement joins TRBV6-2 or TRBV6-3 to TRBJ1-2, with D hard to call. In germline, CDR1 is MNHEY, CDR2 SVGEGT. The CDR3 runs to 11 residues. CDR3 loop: CASSSNYEHFF. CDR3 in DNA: TGTGCCAGCAGTTCTAACTATGAGCACTTCTTC.

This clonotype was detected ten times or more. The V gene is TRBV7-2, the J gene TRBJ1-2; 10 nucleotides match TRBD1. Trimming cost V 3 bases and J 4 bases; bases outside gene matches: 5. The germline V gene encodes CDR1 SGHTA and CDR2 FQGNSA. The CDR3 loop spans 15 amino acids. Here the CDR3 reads CASSLTGTGAYGYTF. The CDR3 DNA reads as TGTGCCAGCAGCTTGACCGGGACAGGGGCCTATGGCTACACCTTC. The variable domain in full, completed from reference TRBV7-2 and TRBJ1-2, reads GAGVSQSPSNKVTEKGKDVELRCDPISGHTALYWYRQSLGQGLEFLIYFQGNSAPDKSGLPSDRFSAERTGGSVSTLTIQRTQQEDSAVYLCASSLTGTGAYGYTFGSGTRLTVV.

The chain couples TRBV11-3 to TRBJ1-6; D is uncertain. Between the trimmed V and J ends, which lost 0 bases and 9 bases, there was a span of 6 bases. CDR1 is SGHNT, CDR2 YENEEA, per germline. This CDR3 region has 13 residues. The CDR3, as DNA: TGTGCCAGCAGCTTAGATGCTGGTTCACCCCTCCACTTT. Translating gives CASSLDAGSPLHF.

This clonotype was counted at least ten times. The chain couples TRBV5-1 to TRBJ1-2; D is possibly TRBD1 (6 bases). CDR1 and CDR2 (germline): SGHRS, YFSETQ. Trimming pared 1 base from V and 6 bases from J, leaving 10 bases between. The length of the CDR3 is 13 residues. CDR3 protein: CASSLNRVDGYTF. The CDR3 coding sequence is TGCGCCAGCAGCTTGAACAGGGTAGATGGCTACACCTTC.

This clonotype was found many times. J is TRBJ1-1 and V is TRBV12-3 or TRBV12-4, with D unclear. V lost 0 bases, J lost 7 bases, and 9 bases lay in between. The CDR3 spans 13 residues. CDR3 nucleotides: TGTGCCAGCAGTTTAGCGGAGGGCCGTGAAGCTTTCTTT. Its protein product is CASSLAEGREAFF.

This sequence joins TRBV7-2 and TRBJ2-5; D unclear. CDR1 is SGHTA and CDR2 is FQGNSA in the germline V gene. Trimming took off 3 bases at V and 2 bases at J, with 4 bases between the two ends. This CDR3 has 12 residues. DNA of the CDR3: TGTGCCAGCAGCTTCCGGCAAGAGACCCAGTACTTC. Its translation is CASSFRQETQYF.

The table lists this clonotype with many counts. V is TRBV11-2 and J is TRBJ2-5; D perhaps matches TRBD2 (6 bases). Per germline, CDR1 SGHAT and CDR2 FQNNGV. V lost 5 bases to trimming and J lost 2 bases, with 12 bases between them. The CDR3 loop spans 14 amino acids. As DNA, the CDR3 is TGTGCCAGCAGCCCCAGCGGGCGTCAAGAGACCCAGTACTTC. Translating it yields CASSPSGRQETQYF.

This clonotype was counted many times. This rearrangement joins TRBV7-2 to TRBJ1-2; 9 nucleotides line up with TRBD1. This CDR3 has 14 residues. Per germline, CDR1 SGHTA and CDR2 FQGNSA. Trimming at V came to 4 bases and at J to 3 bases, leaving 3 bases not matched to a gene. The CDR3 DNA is TGTGCCAGCAGCTCGCGGACAGGGGACTATGGCTACACCTTC. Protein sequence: CASSSRTGDYGYTF.

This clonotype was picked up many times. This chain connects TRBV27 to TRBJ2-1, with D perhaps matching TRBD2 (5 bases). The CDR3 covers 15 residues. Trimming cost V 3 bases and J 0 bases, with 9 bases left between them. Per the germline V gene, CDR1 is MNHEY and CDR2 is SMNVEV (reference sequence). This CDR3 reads CASSFLAPSYNEQFF. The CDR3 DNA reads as TGTGCCAGCAGTTTTTTAGCGCCCTCCTACAATGAGCAGTTCTTC.

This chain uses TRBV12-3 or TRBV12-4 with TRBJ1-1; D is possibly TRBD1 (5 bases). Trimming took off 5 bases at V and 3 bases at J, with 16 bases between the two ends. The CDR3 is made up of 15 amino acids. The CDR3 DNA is TGTGCCAGCAGTCCCACAATAGGGGCGGACACTGAAGCTTTCTTT. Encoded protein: CASSPTIGADTEAFF.

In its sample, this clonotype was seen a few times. The CDR3 region has the DNA TGTGCCAGCAGTTCTAAACAGCGAAACCGGTACACCGGGGAGCTGTTTTTT. Encoded protein: CASSSKQRNRYTGELFF. The V call is TRBV6-5, the J call TRBJ2-2; D not certain. Germline V gives CDR1 MNHEY, CDR2 SVGAGI. CDR3 length equals 17 residues. Deletions cut 4 bases from V and 3 bases from J, with 18 bases between.

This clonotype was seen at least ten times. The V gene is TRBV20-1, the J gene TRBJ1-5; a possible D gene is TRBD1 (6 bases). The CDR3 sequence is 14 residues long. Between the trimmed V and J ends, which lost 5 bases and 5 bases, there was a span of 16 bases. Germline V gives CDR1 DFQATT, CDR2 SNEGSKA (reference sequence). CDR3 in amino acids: CSAPPGTPDQPQHF. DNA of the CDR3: TGCAGTGCTCCCCCCGGGACACCCGATCAGCCCCAGCATTTT.

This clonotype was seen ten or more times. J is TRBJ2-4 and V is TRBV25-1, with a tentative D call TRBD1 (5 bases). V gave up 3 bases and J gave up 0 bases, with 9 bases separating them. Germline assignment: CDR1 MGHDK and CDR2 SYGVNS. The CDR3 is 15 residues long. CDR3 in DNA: TGTGCCAGCAGTGAGGACATACTAGCCAAAAACATTCAGTACTTC. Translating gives CASSEDILAKNIQYF.